This record looks at one TCR beta chain sequence and its context. Antigen specificity is unknown. All donors came from Russia, were Caucasian and healthy, and spanned ages about 6 to 90. The second PCR ran roughly 6 to 11 cycles with a sample-barcoded 5' primer and J-beta primers. TCRdb re-called the 5' RACE reads with MiXCR, one entry per CDR3 protein. This table has 1.5 million to 2 million distinct CDR3 sequences, over 25% appearing once. The CDR3 length is 16 residues. The V and J ends lost 4 bases and 2 bases, in that order; junction bases with no gene match: 9. CDR1 is SGHRS, CDR2 YFSETQ, per germline. The data originate from a study of blood T cells in healthy people across ages. Points from the study as a whole: The unsorted PBMCs prevented any conclusive comparison of naive versus antigen-experienced cells. Older individuals had lower TCR beta diversity per million T cells (the decline was roughly linear). Among long-lived donors, naive CD4+ cells were more numerous and diversity higher than in aged donors.

The clonotype originates from a woman younger than 45 in good health. Specimen: blood. The chain links TRBV5-1 to TRBJ1-3; 7 bases are a match to TRBD1. For the CDR3, the DNA is TGCGCCAGCAGCCCCCCTGGCGGGACAGCTGGAAACACCATATATTTT. It translates to CASSPPGGTAGNTIYF.